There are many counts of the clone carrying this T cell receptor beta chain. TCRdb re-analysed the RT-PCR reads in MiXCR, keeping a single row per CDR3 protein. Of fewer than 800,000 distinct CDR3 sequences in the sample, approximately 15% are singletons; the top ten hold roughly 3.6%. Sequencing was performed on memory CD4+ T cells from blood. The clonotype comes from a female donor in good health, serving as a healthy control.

The CDR3 region has the DNA TGCGCCAGCAGCTTGCCAGGGACCCAAGAGACCCAGTACTTC. Amino acids: CASSLPGTQETQYF. The V and J genes are TRBV5-1 and TRBJ2-5; D possibly matches TRBD1 or TRBD2 (5 bases each). The CDR3 runs 14 residues. Germline CDR1 reads SGHRS; CDR2 reads YFSETQ. Trimming removed 1 base from V and 1 base from J, with 8 bases in between.